Presented here are 22 T cell receptor beta chains from one specimen sequenced in a study of cytomegalovirus exposure and HLA in healthy donors. PCR primers comprised 60 Vbeta and 13 Jbeta primers. The assay was immunoSEQ multiplex PCR, and TCRdb's table has in-frame clones only and misses some. Among more than 65,000 clones listed, 79% were seen once. The sequenced sample was PBMCs. The receptors come from a woman between 35 and 50 years old in good health and CMV-seropositive.

The chain uses TRBV25-1 and TRBJ2-3; D remains ambiguous. Deletions cut 6 bases from V and 3 bases from J, with 7 bases between. CDR1 is MGHDK, CDR2 SYGVNS, per germline. The CDR3 has 12 amino acids. CDR3 sequence (DNA): TGTGCCAGCAGCGTTAGTACAGATACGCAGTATTTT. Its protein is CASSVSTDTQYF.

The V gene is TRBV7-7, the J gene TRBJ2-1, with a tentative D call TRBD1 (5 bases). Germline-derived CDR1 and CDR2 are SSHAT and FNYEAQ (reference sequence). The CDR3 is 14 amino acids. Trimming stripped 5 bases from V and 7 bases from J, with 15 bases between. The CDR3 spells CASSPNPSGNEQFF. CDR3 in DNA: TGTGCCAGCAGCCCCAACCCTTCAGGGAATGAGCAGTTCTTC. Full variable domain (remainder filled in from reference TRBV7-7 and TRBJ2-1): GAGVSQSPRYKVTKRGQDVTLRCDPISSHATLYWYQQALGQGPEFLTYFNYEAQPDKSGLPSDRFSAERPEGSISTLTIQRTEQRDSAMYRCASSPNPSGNEQFFGPGTRLTVL.

The V call is TRBV7-2, the J call TRBJ1-3; unclear D gene. CDR3 length: 15 residues. CDR1 and CDR2 (germline): SGHTA, FQGNSA. V shed 2 bases and J shed 2 bases, with 10 bases lying between them. In nucleotides, the CDR3 is TGTGCCAGCAGCTTAAGTACGAGTACTGGAAACACCATATATTTT. Translation gives CASSLSTSTGNTIYF.

The chain links TRBV29-1 to TRBJ2-1; D might be TRBD2 (6 bases). With 0 bases removed from V and 3 bases from J, the gap between germline ends came to 21 bases. The V gene's germline CDR1 is SQVTM and CDR2 ANQGSEA. The CDR3 totals 18 residues. CDR3 sequence: CSVEDLSGVAEYYNEQFF. The CDR3 DNA is TGCAGCGTTGAAGATCTTAGTGGGGTAGCGGAGTACTACAATGAGCAGTTCTTC.

J is TRBJ1-4 and V is TRBV2, with unresolved D. The V end lost 4 bases, the J end lost 4 bases, and 7 bases lay between the germline ends. This CDR3 has 13 amino acids. Germline CDR1 and CDR2: SNHLY and FYNNEI. The CDR3 reads CASSAENNEKLFF. CDR3 sequence (DNA): TGTGCCAGCAGTGCCGAGAATAATGAAAAACTGTTTTTT.

This chain connects TRBV19 to TRBJ2-7; TRBD2 might be the D (6 bases). V was pared by 2 bases and J by 3 bases, with 20 bases between. This CDR3 has 17 residues. Germline V gives CDR1 LNHDA, CDR2 SQIVND (reference sequence). The CDR3 loop reads CASSILGAEGRRYEQYF. Written as DNA, the CDR3 is TGTGCCAGTAGTATATTAGGGGCGGAGGGGCGACGCTACGAGCAGTACTTC.

The J gene is TRBJ2-2, the V gene TRBV30; 11 positions agree with TRBD2. CDR3 size: 17 residues. The V gene's germline CDR1 is GTSNPN and CDR2 SVGIG (reference sequence). With V trimmed by 5 bases and J by 1 base, 9 bases remained unmatched. DNA for the CDR3: TGTGCCTGGGATGGCCTAGCGGGAGGACGGAACACCGGGGAGCTGTTTTTT. Translated, it gives CAWDGLAGGRNTGELFF.

The CDR3 DNA reads as TGCAGCGTTGAACGGGAGCAGTTCTTC. Translating gives CSVEREQFF. The rearrangement joins TRBV29-1 to TRBJ2-1; D gene unclear. V lost 2 bases and J lost 10, with 3 bases in between. The CDR3 runs to 9 residues. Germline values: CDR1 SQVTM, CDR2 ANQGSEA.

The chain joins TRBV5-6 to TRBJ2-7, with 11 bases matching TRBD2. This CDR3 is 15 amino acids long. Germline values: CDR1 SGHDT, CDR2 YYEEEE. Trimming took 4 bases from V and 6 from J; bases not matched to a gene: 9. The CDR3 nucleotides read TGTGCCAGCAGCAAGGGACTAGCGGATGCTCCCGAGCAGTACTTC. It is translated as CASSKGLADAPEQYF.

The genes are TRBV6-5 and TRBJ2-5; a possible D gene is TRBD2 (7 bases). The CDR3 sequence is 16 residues long. V lost 0 bases and J lost 5, with 16 bases in between. Germline V CDR1 and CDR2: MNHEY, SVGAGI. Written as DNA, the CDR3 is TGTGCCAGCAGTTACTCGATCGTGGGGGGGCCGGAGACCCAGTACTTC. It is translated as CASSYSIVGGPETQYF.

The chain links TRBV6-1 to TRBJ1-5; possible D gene TRBD1, 6 bases. V was shortened by 7 bases and J by 0 bases, with 13 bases between the two germline ends. Germline V gene data show CDR1 as MNHNS and CDR2 as SASEGT. The CDR3 consists of 15 residues. CDR3 residues: CASIRTDYSNQPQHF. CDR3 coding DNA: TGTGCCAGCATCCGGACAGATTATAGCAATCAGCCCCAGCATTTT.

The gene calls are TRBV9 and TRBJ1-1; TRBD1 agrees at 10 bases. The germline V gene has CDR1 SGDLS and CDR2 YYNGEE. V shed 4 bases, J shed 7 bases, and the junction held 16 bases outside the gene matches. This CDR3 region has 17 residues. This chain's CDR3 is CASSPGVQIDRGREAFF. CDR3 nucleotide sequence: TGTGCCAGCAGCCCCGGGGTTCAAATTGACAGGGGGCGTGAAGCTTTCTTT.

This clone has a handful of counts. Other DNA sequences from this sample encode an identical CDR3 as well. The rearrangement uses TRBV5-1 and TRBJ1-1; D call uncertain. This CDR3 spans 13 amino acids. V lost 0 bases to trimming and J lost 3 bases, with 6 bases between them. The germline V gene has CDR1 SGHRS and CDR2 YFSETQ. The CDR3 protein is CASSLAGDTEAFF. In DNA form, the CDR3 reads TGCGCCAGCAGCTTGGCGGGAGACACTGAAGCTTTCTTT. Full variable domain (outside the CDR3, taken from reference TRBV5-1 and TRBJ1-1): KAGVTQTPRYLIKTRGQQVTLSCSPISGHRSVSWYQQTPGQGLQFLFEYFSETQRNKGNFPGRFSGRQFSNSRSEMNVSTLELGDSALYLCASSLAGDTEAFFGQGTRLTVV.

The table lists this clone with a count of one. The chain combines TRBV5-1 with TRBJ1-6; D perhaps matches TRBD1 (6 bases). Trimming took 0 bases from V and 14 from J, leaving 18 bases between them. Germline V gene lookup returns CDR1 SGHRS and CDR2 YFSETQ. This CDR3 comprises 15 residues. DNA for the CDR3: TGCGCCAGCAGCTTGGCTCCGACAGGATGGAGCACCCTCCACTTT. It is translated as CASSLAPTGWSTLHF.

This CDR3 is CASSAGGTRKDTQYF. CDR3 DNA: TGTGCCAGCAGCGCAGGGGGGACTAGGAAGGATACGCAGTATTTT. The rearrangement links TRBV9 to TRBJ2-3; D may be TRBD2 (8 bases). CDR3 length: 15 residues. V dropped 3 bases and J dropped 6 bases, with 17 bases sitting between them. CDR1 and CDR2 from the germline V gene are SGDLS and YYNGEE.

This clone appeared a single time. This chain uses TRBV28 with TRBJ1-2; 9 bases agree with TRBD1. Trimming took 7 bases from V and 8 from J; bases not matched to a gene: 14. This CDR3 is 15 amino acids long. Germline-derived CDR1 and CDR2 are MDHEN and SYDVKM. CDR3 residues: CASNPAGTGSDGYTF. The CDR3 DNA follows: TGTGCCAGCAATCCAGCCGGGACAGGGTCGGACGGCTACACCTTC.

The chain employs TRBV28 and TRBJ1-5; D perhaps matches TRBD1 (5 bases). The V end was cut by 10 bases, the J end by 6 bases, with 13 bases between. Germline V CDR1 and CDR2: MDHEN, SYDVKM. The CDR3 extends over 12 amino acids. The CDR3 nucleotides read TGTGCCATCAATCAGGGAAGTCAGCCCCAGCATTTT. Translation: CAINQGSQPQHF.

This rearrangement joins TRBV9 to TRBJ2-1; D not certain. The CDR3 sequence is 12 residues long. Germline values: CDR1 SGDLS, CDR2 YYNGEE. Trimming took off 3 bases at V and 5 bases at J, with 6 bases between the two ends. The CDR3 sequence is CASSEPNNEQFF. The CDR3 coding sequence is TGTGCCAGCAGCGAGCCCAACAATGAGCAGTTCTTC.

The chain has TRBV6-6 and TRBJ1-5, with D unclear. This CDR3 comprises 14 residues. In germline, CDR1 is MNHNY, CDR2 SVGAGI (reference sequence). V was clipped by 3 bases and J by 1 base, with 7 bases between them. CDR3 sequence reads: CASSYLESNQPQHF. CDR3 in DNA: TGTGCCAGCAGTTATTTGGAGAGCAATCAGCCCCAGCATTTT.

This chain uses TRBV30 with TRBJ1-1; TRBD1 matches 9 bases. CDR1 is GTSNPN and CDR2 is SVGIG in the germline V gene (reference sequence). V was clipped by 4 bases and J by 4 bases; unmatched bases: 4. The CDR3 loop spans 13 amino acids. Written as DNA, the CDR3 is TGTGCCTGGAACAAGGACAGGGGCACTGAAGCTTTCTTT. It encodes CAWNKDRGTEAFF.

V usage is TRBV5-1 and J usage is TRBJ2-1; 10 bases line up with TRBD2. Trimming cost V 7 bases and J 10 bases; bases outside gene matches: 8. The CDR3 loop spans 13 amino acids. The germline V gene has CDR1 SGHRS and CDR2 YFSETQ. The CDR3 bases are TGCGCCAGCCGACTAGCGGGCTCAGGGGAGCAGTTCTTC. It codes for CASRLAGSGEQFF.

This sequence joins TRBV28 and TRBJ2-7, with 11 positions matching TRBD1. CDR3 length equals 15 residues. Unmatched junction bases numbered 7, after V lost 5 bases and J lost 4 bases. CDR1 and CDR2 from the germline V gene are MDHEN and SYDVKM. CDR3 loop: CASSPGQGAGYEQYF. The CDR3 nucleotides read TGTGCCAGCAGTCCCGGACAGGGGGCAGGGTACGAGCAGTACTTC. Full variable domain (remainder filled in from reference TRBV28 and TRBJ2-7): DVKVTQSSRYLVKRTGEKVFLECVQDMDHENMFWYRQDPGLGLRLIYFSYDVKMKEKGDIPEGYSVSREKKERFSLILESASTNQTSMYLCASSPGQGAGYEQYFGPGTRLTVT.